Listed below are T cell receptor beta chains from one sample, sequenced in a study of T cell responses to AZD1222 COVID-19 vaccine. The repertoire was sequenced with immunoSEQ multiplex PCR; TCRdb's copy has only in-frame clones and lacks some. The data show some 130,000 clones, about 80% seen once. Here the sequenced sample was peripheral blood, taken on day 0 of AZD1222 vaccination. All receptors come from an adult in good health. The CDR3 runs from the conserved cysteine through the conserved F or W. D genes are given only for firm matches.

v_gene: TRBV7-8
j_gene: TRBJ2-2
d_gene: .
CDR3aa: CASSSDYSEDGELFF

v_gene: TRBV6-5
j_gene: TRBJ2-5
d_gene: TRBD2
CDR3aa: CASSFSSGQETQYF

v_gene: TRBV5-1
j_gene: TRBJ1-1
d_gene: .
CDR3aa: CASSLTVSTEAFF

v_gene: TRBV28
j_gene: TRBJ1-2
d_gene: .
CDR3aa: CASTKGADYGYTF

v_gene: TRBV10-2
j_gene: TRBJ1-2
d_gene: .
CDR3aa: CASSETGNLYGYTF

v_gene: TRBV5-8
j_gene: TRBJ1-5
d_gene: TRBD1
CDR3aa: CASSAKTGRYQPQHF

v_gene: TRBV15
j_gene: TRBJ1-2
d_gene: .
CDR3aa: CATSRAGSYYGYTF

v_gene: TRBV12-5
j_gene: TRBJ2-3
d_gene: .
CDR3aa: CASGVGPGRGRTDTQYF

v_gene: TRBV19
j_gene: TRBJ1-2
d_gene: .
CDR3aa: CASSINGGVYGYTF

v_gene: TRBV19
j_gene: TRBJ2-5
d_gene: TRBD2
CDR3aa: CASSYLAGGQGTQYF

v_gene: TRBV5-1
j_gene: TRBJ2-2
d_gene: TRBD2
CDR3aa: CASSSGLADTGELFF

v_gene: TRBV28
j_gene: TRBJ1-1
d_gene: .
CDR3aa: CASRVNTEAFF

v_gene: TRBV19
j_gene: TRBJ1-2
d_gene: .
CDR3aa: CASTLKRQGSYGYTF

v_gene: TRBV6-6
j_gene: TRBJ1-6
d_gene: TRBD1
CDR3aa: CASSTRTGWGVSPLHF

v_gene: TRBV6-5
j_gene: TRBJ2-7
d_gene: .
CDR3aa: CASNGGSSYEQYF

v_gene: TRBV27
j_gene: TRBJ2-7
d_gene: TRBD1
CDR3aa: CASSLGQGLYEQYF

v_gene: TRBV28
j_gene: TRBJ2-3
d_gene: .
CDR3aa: CASSVQTGADTQYF

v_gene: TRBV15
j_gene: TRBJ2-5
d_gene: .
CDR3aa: CATSSSTGSEETQYF

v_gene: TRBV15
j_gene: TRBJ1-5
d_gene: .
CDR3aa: CATSSSTGSPQHF

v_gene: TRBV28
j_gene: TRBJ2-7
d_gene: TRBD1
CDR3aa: CASNYGTGFTYEQYF

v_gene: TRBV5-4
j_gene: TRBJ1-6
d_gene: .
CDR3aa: CASSTGLGNSPLHF

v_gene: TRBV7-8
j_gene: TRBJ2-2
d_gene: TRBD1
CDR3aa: CASLFFRGQGANTGELFF

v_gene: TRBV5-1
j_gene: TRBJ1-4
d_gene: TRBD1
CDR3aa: CASSPSGQWASNEKLFF

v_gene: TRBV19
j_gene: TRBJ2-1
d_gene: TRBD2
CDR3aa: CASRSGLSGVYEQFF

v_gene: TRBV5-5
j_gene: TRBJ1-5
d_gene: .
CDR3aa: CASSQQGGNQPQHF

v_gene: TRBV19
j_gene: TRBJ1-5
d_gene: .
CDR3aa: CASSLIDSNQPQHF

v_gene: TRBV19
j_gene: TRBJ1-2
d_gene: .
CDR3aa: CASTTFRGSYGYTF

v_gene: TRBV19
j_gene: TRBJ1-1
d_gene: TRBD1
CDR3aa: CASSTHRDRGTEAFF

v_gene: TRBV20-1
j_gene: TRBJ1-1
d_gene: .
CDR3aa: CSASKAYEAFF

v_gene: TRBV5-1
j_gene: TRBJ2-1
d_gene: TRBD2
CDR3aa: CASSLTSGGARNEQFF

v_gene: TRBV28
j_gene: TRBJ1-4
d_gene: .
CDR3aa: CASSSAGFATNEKLFF

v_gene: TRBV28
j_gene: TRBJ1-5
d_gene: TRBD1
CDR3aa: CASSRDRSYGNQPQHF

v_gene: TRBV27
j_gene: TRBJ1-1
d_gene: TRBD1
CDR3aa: CATMRKGQGINTEAFF

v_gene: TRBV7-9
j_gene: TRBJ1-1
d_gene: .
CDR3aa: CASSLAKGSLRTEAFF

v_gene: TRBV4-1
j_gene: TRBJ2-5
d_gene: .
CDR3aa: CASSQAEGGQETQYF

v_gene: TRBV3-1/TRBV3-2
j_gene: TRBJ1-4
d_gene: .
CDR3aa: CASSQDRGRKNEKLFF

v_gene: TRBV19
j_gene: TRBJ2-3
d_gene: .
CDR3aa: CASSISRGPTDTQYF

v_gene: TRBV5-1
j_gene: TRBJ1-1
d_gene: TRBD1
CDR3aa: CASSLGQGAFDTEAFF

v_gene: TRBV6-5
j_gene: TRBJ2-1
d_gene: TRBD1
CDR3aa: CASNNRQGAGEQFF

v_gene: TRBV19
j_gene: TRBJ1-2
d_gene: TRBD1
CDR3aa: CASSMGPQGAGGYTF

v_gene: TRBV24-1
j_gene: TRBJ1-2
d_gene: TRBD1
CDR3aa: CATSEPGGDGYTF

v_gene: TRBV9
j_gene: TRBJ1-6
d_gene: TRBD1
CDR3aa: CASSVVDRGASPLHF

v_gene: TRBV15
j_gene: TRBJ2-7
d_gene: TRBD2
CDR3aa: CATSSLRRGKRNEQYF

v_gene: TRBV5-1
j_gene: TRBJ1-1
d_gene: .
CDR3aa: CASSPGYTEAFF

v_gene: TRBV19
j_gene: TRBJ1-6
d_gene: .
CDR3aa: CASSTTLVGNSPLHF

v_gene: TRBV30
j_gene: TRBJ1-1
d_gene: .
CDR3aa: CAWTDSNTEAFF

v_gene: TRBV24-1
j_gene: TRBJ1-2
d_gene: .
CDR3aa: CATSDLQGPLGGYTF

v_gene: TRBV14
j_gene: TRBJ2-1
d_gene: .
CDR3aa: CASSQSGGRSLNEQFF

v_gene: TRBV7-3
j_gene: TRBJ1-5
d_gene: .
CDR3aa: CASSPTVNQPQHF